This T cell receptor (beta chain) was obtained from a study of cytomegalovirus exposure and HLA in healthy donors. Study-level points and caveats: One variant, a missense change in DCLRE1C, was linked in a later analysis to TCR beta V- and J-gene trimming. As was reported, the classifier diagnosed cytomegalovirus status with high specificity and sensitivity.

This CDR3 has 10 residues. The germline gives CDR1 LGHNA, CDR2 YNFKEQ. A remark on this clone: Its antigen is still unknown.

Primers included in the PCR were 60 Vbeta and 13 Jbeta primers. In the study's own analysis: Later, tens of millions of unique TCR beta chains were counted in an analysis, and 10 million to 12 million of them were shared. Clones were sequenced by immunoSEQ multiplex PCR, and TCRdb holds only the in-frame ones, with some missing. Clone size and the V and J calls come from that table; the DNA yielded D and trimming. The sample gives under 200,000 clones, about 75% of which show up once; approximately 2.4% is in the top ten. This chain connects TRBV4-2 to TRBJ2-5, with D unclear. The better agreement between TRBJ2-7 and the DNA end casts doubt on the J call. The receptor comes from a female donor in good health and CMV-seronegative. The sample taken for sequencing was PBMCs. The CDR3 coding sequence is TGTGCCAGCGGAGCGAACGAGCAGTACTTC. As protein: CASGANEQYF.